The present T cell receptor beta chain was sequenced within a study of identifying expanded T cells in peripheral blood. TCRdb's copy holds only in-frame clones and misses some; the assay was immunoSEQ multiplex PCR. The sample has approximately 86,000 clones, around 84% seen once. Regarding this clone: The antigen is not known.

Study-level findings and limits: Clone count variance between roughly 2-week samples rose with total template count.

Germline CDR1 reads SGHTA; CDR2 reads FQGNSA. After removal of 1 base from V and 8 bases from J, the junction contained 7 bases not matched to a gene. CDR3 length equals 15 residues. V and J are TRBV7-2 and TRBJ1-2, with 10 positions matching TRBD1. The clonotype comes from a person aged 18 to 70 in good health. Sequenced input: blood. The CDR3 nucleotides are TGTGCCAGCAGCTTAGTTACGACAGGGGGCCGGGGCTACACCTTC. Protein: CASSLVTTGGRGYTF.